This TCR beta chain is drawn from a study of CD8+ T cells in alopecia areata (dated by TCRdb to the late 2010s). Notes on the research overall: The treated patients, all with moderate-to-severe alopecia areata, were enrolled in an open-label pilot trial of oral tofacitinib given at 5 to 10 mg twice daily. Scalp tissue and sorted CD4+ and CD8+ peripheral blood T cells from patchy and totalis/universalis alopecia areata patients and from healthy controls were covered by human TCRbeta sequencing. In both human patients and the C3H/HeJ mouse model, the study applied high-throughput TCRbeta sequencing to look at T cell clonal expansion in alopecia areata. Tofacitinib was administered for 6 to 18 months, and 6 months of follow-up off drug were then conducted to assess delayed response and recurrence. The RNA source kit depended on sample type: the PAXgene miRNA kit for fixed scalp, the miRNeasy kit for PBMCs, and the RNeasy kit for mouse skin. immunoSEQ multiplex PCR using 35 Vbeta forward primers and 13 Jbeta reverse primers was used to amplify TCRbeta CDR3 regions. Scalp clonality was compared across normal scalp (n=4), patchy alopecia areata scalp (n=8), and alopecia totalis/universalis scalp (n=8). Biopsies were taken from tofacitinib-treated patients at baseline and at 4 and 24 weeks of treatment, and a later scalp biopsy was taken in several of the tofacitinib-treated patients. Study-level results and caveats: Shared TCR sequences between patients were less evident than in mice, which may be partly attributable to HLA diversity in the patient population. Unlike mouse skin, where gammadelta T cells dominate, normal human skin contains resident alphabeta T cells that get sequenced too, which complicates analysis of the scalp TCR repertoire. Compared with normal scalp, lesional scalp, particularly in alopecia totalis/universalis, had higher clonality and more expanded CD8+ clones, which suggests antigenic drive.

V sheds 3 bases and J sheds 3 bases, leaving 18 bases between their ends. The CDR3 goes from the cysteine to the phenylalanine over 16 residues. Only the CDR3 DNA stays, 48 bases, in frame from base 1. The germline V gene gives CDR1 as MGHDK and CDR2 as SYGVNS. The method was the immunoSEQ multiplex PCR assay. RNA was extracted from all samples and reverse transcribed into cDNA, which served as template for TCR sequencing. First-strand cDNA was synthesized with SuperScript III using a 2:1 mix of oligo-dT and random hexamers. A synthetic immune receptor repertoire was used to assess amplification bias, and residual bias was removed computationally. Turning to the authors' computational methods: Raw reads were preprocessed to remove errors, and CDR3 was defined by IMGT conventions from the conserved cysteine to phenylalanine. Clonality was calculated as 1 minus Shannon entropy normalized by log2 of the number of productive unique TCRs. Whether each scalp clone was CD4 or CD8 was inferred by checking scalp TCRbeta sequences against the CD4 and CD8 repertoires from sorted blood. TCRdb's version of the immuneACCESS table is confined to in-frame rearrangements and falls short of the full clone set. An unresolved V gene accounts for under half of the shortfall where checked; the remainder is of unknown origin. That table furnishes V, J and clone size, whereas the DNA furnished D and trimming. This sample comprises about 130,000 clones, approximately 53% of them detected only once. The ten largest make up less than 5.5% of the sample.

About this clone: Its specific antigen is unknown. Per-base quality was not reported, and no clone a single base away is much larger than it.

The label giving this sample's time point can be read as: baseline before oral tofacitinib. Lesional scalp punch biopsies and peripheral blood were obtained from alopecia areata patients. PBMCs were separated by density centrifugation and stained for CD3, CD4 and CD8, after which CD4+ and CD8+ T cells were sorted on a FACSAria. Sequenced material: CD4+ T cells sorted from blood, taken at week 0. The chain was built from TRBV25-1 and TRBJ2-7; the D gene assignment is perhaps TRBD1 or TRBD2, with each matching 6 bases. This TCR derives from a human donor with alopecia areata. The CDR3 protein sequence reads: CASSDGTGGPYYEQYF. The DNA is TGTGCCAGCAGTGATGGGACCGGGGGCCCATACTACGAGCAGTACTTC.